These T cell receptor beta chains were read from a single sample in a study of glioma-infiltrating T cells after dendritic cell vaccination. The assay was immunoSEQ multiplex PCR, and TCRdb's table has in-frame clones only and misses some. The table includes tens of thousands of clones, around 83% detected once. The specimen was blood, collected after dendritic cell vaccination. These receptors originate from a human donor with glioblastoma. CDR3s include the opening cysteine and the closing phenylalanine or tryptophan. Each record gives: clone size, J gene, D gene, V gene, CDR3 protein, CDR3 DNA. The D gene is left open where the match is weak. Clone size appears in some rows only: once, few, many, or a class for an expanded clone.

clone size: few
J gene: TRBJ2-3
D gene: TRBD2
V gene: TRBV5-6
CDR3 protein: CASSLGGGGKADTQYF
CDR3 DNA: TGTGCCAGCAGCTTGGGCGGGGGAGGTAAAGCAGATACGCAGTATTTT

clone size: -
J gene: TRBJ1-3
D gene: -
V gene: TRBV6-6
CDR3 protein: CASSRALGNTIYF
CDR3 DNA: TGTGCCAGCAGTCGCGCCTTGGGAAACACCATATATTTT

clone size: -
J gene: TRBJ2-1
D gene: TRBD2
V gene: TRBV4-1
CDR3 protein: CASSRIAGENEQFF
CDR3 DNA: TGCGCCAGCAGCCGAATAGCGGGGGAGAATGAGCAGTTCTTC

clone size: -
J gene: TRBJ1-1
D gene: TRBD1
V gene: TRBV5-1
CDR3 protein: CASSSSGTATMNTEAFF
CDR3 DNA: TGCGCCAGCAGCTCATCAGGGACAGCAACTATGAACACTGAAGCTTTCTTT

clone size: -
J gene: TRBJ2-2
D gene: -
V gene: TRBV11-3
CDR3 protein: CASSLEGGNTGELFF
CDR3 DNA: TGTGCCAGCAGCTTAGAGGGAGGGAACACCGGGGAGCTGTTTTTT

clone size: few
J gene: TRBJ1-4
D gene: -
V gene: TRBV7-9
CDR3 protein: CASSLDPEDEKLFF
CDR3 DNA: TGTGCCAGCAGCTTAGATCCCGAGGATGAAAAACTGTTTTTT

clone size: -
J gene: TRBJ1-2
D gene: -
V gene: TRBV4-2
CDR3 protein: CASSQDRGSEKRFNYGYTF
CDR3 DNA: TGTGCCAGCAGCCAAGATAGGGGCTCGGAGAAGCGCTTTAACTATGGCTACACCTTC

clone size: -
J gene: TRBJ2-7
D gene: TRBD1
V gene: TRBV27
CDR3 protein: CASSFGTGDYEQYF
CDR3 DNA: TGTGCCAGCAGTTTCGGGACAGGGGACTACGAGCAGTACTTC

clone size: -
J gene: TRBJ1-4
D gene: TRBD1
V gene: TRBV6-5
CDR3 protein: CASSQTRDRGEKLFF
CDR3 DNA: TGTGCCAGCAGTCAGACCCGGGACAGGGGTGAAAAACTGTTTTTT

clone size: -
J gene: TRBJ2-3
D gene: -
V gene: TRBV4-1
CDR3 protein: CASSQEIQASPRDTQYF
CDR3 DNA: TGCGCCAGCAGCCAAGAAATCCAGGCCTCCCCTCGGGATACGCAGTATTTT

clone size: -
J gene: TRBJ2-3
D gene: TRBD1
V gene: TRBV7-9
CDR3 protein: CASSGAIFGQVGLGDTQYF
CDR3 DNA: TGTGCCAGCAGCGGAGCTATCTTCGGACAGGTCGGGCTGGGAGATACGCAGTATTTT

clone size: -
J gene: TRBJ1-3
D gene: -
V gene: TRBV10-3
CDR3 protein: CAISESRVVDGNTIYF
CDR3 DNA: TGTGCCATCAGTGAGTCCAGGGTGGTTGATGGAAACACCATATATTTT

clone size: -
J gene: TRBJ1-2
D gene: -
V gene: TRBV29-1
CDR3 protein: CSVAGVGWGGYTF
CDR3 DNA: TGCAGCGTTGCCGGTGTTGGGTGGGGCGGCTACACCTTC

clone size: -
J gene: TRBJ2-5
D gene: TRBD1
V gene: TRBV5-5
CDR3 protein: CASRTGTEETQYF
CDR3 DNA: TGTGCCAGCAGGACCGGGACAGAAGAGACCCAGTACTTC

clone size: -
J gene: TRBJ1-6
D gene: -
V gene: TRBV5-6
CDR3 protein: CASSTREARGSPLHF
CDR3 DNA: TGTGCCAGCAGCACGAGGGAGGCACGCGGTTCACCCCTCCACTTT

clone size: -
J gene: TRBJ2-2
D gene: TRBD1
V gene: TRBV5-1
CDR3 protein: CASSSSGGWVTGELFF
CDR3 DNA: TGCGCCAGCAGCTCCTCAGGGGGCTGGGTCACCGGGGAGCTGTTTTTT

clone size: -
J gene: TRBJ1-1
D gene: TRBD1
V gene: TRBV7-2
CDR3 protein: CASSLAGTGVTEAFF
CDR3 DNA: TGTGCCAGCAGCTTAGCAGGGACAGGGGTTACTGAAGCTTTCTTT

clone size: few
J gene: TRBJ1-4
D gene: -
V gene: TRBV21-1
CDR3 protein: CARNIDRGLCEKLFF
CDR3 DNA: TGTGCCAGGAACATAGACAGGGGGTTGTGTGAAAAACTGTTTTTT

clone size: once
J gene: TRBJ1-2
D gene: TRBD1
V gene: TRBV27
CDR3 protein: CASSSTSTGLGYTF
CDR3 DNA: TGTGCCAGCAGTTCAACCTCGACAGGGCTTGGCTACACCTTC

clone size: few
J gene: TRBJ1-5
D gene: TRBD1
V gene: TRBV6-6
CDR3 protein: CASSHPGGNQPQHF
CDR3 DNA: TGTGCCAGCAGTCATCCAGGGGGGAATCAGCCCCAGCATTTT

clone size: -
J gene: TRBJ1-5
D gene: -
V gene: TRBV19
CDR3 protein: CASSMLGAHQPQHF
CDR3 DNA: TGTGCCAGTAGTATGTTAGGGGCCCATCAGCCCCAGCATTTT

clone size: -
J gene: TRBJ1-3
D gene: -
V gene: TRBV18
CDR3 protein: CASSPASRDNSGNTIYF
CDR3 DNA: TGTGCCAGCTCACCAGCCTCTCGGGACAACTCTGGAAACACCATATATTTT

clone size: once
J gene: TRBJ2-7
D gene: TRBD1
V gene: TRBV7-8
CDR3 protein: CASSLADRGSYEQYF
CDR3 DNA: TGTGCCAGCAGCTTAGCGGACAGGGGGTCCTACGAGCAGTACTTC

clone size: -
J gene: TRBJ1-3
D gene: -
V gene: TRBV2
CDR3 protein: CASSEDLAGNTIYF
CDR3 DNA: TGTGCCAGCAGTGAGGACTTGGCTGGAAACACCATATATTTT

clone size: -
J gene: TRBJ1-4
D gene: TRBD1
V gene: TRBV6-5
CDR3 protein: CASSPTDRAGEKLFF
CDR3 DNA: TGTGCCAGCAGTCCTACCGACAGGGCGGGAGAAAAACTGTTTTTT

clone size: -
J gene: TRBJ1-4
D gene: TRBD1
V gene: TRBV2
CDR3 protein: CASIGTDNENLFF
CDR3 DNA: TGTGCCAGCATCGGGACAGATAATGAAAATCTGTTTTTT

clone size: -
J gene: TRBJ1-5
D gene: TRBD1
V gene: TRBV6-6
CDR3 protein: CASTRTGGGQPQHF
CDR3 DNA: TGTGCCAGCACCCGGACAGGGGGGGGTCAGCCCCAGCATTTT

clone size: once
J gene: TRBJ1-2
D gene: TRBD1
V gene: TRBV5-4
CDR3 protein: CASSQETGNYGYTF
CDR3 DNA: TGTGCCAGCAGCCAAGAGACAGGGAACTATGGCTACACCTTC

clone size: -
J gene: TRBJ2-7
D gene: TRBD1
V gene: TRBV7-2
CDR3 protein: CASSRLGQGSHEQYF
CDR3 DNA: TGTGCCAGCAGCCGACTTGGACAGGGGAGCCACGAGCAGTACTTC

clone size: -
J gene: TRBJ2-5
D gene: TRBD1
V gene: TRBV11-2
CDR3 protein: CASSIDRVAETQYF
CDR3 DNA: TGTGCCAGCAGCATCGACAGGGTAGCTGAGACCCAGTACTTC

clone size: -
J gene: TRBJ1-2
D gene: TRBD1
V gene: TRBV29-1
CDR3 protein: CSVDATGDGYTF
CDR3 DNA: TGCAGCGTTGATGCCACAGGGGATGGCTACACCTTC

clone size: -
J gene: TRBJ2-6
D gene: -
V gene: TRBV25-1
CDR3 protein: CASSVRDSSPSGANVLTF
CDR3 DNA: TGTGCCAGCAGTGTACGTGACAGTTCTCCCTCTGGGGCCAACGTCCTGACTTTC

clone size: -
J gene: TRBJ1-2
D gene: -
V gene: TRBV6-1
CDR3 protein: CASIQGLEGYTF
CDR3 DNA: TGTGCCAGCATCCAGGGCTTGGAAGGCTACACCTTC

clone size: -
J gene: TRBJ2-7
D gene: -
V gene: TRBV7-2
CDR3 protein: CASSEGGAKNSYEQYF
CDR3 DNA: TGTGCCAGCAGCGAAGGGGGGGCGAAAAACTCCTACGAGCAGTACTTC

clone size: -
J gene: TRBJ2-7
D gene: -
V gene: TRBV7-2
CDR3 protein: CASSFQGSYEQYF
CDR3 DNA: TGTGCCAGCAGCTTCCAGGGTAGCTACGAGCAGTACTTC

clone size: -
J gene: TRBJ2-5
D gene: -
V gene: TRBV5-6
CDR3 protein: CASSLVRQGIGQETQYF
CDR3 DNA: TGTGCCAGCAGCTTGGTTCGGCAGGGTATCGGGCAAGAGACCCAGTACTTC

clone size: -
J gene: TRBJ1-1
D gene: -
V gene: TRBV5-4
CDR3 protein: CASSLDRNTEAFF
CDR3 DNA: TGTGCCAGCAGCTTAGACAGAAACACTGAAGCTTTCTTT

clone size: -
J gene: TRBJ2-7
D gene: -
V gene: TRBV19
CDR3 protein: CASSDEQGGGSYEQYF
CDR3 DNA: TGTGCCAGTAGTGACGAACAGGGTGGGGGCTCCTACGAGCAGTACTTC

clone size: -
J gene: TRBJ1-2
D gene: -
V gene: TRBV6-1
CDR3 protein: CASSEDYSSYGYTF
CDR3 DNA: TGTGCCAGCAGTGAAGATTACAGCTCCTATGGCTACACCTTC

clone size: -
J gene: TRBJ2-7
D gene: -
V gene: TRBV20-1
CDR3 protein: CSAPTPYEQYF
CDR3 DNA: TGCAGTGCTCCTACGCCGTACGAGCAGTACTTC

clone size: -
J gene: TRBJ2-3
D gene: -
V gene: TRBV4-1
CDR3 protein: CATGEDTQYF
CDR3 DNA: TGCGCCACTGGAGAAGATACGCAGTATTTT

clone size: -
J gene: TRBJ1-6
D gene: -
V gene: TRBV7-2
CDR3 protein: CASSLNAQALSPLHF
CDR3 DNA: TGTGCCAGCAGCTTAAATGCCCAGGCTCTTTCACCCCTCCACTTT

clone size: -
J gene: TRBJ1-2
D gene: -
V gene: TRBV2
CDR3 protein: CASSTTQGSGYTF
CDR3 DNA: TGTGCCAGCAGTACGACCCAGGGATCTGGCTACACCTTC

clone size: -
J gene: TRBJ1-3
D gene: -
V gene: TRBV7-6
CDR3 protein: CASSHVGGLAGNTIYF
CDR3 DNA: TGTGCCAGCAGCCATGTTGGGGGACTAGCCGGAAACACCATATATTTT

clone size: -
J gene: TRBJ1-2
D gene: -
V gene: TRBV7-8
CDR3 protein: CASSPRSNNYGYTF
CDR3 DNA: TGTGCCAGCAGCCCCCGGTCCAACAACTATGGCTACACCTTC